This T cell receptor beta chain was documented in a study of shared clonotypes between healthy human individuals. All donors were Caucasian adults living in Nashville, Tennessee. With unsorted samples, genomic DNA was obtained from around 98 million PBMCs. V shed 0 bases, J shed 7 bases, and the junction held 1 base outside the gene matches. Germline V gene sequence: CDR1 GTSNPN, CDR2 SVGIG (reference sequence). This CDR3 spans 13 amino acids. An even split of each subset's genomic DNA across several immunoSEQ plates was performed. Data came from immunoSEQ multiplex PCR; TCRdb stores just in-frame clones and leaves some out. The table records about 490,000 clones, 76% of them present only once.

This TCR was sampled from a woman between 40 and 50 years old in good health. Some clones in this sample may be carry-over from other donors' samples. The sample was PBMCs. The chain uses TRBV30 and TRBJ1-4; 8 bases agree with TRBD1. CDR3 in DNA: TGTGCCTGGAGTGTAACAGGGGGTGAAAAACTGTTTTTT. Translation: CAWSVTGGEKLFF.